This TCR beta chain was observed in a study of shared clonotypes between healthy human individuals. In this sample, this clone turned up once. Antigen specificity is unknown. With 6 bases clipped from V and 3 bases from J, the junction kept 12 bases outside the gene matches. The length of the CDR3 is 15 residues. Germline CDR1 and CDR2: GTSNPN and SVGIG (reference sequence). The authors divided CD4+ cells into CD45RA+ naive and CD45RA-negative memory subsets. Sorted-subset replicate PCRs used about 190 ng of genomic DNA. This amount corresponded to 30,000 to 35,000 T cell genomes. Sequencing was performed with immunoSEQ multiplex PCR; in TCRdb, only in-frame clones are kept and a portion is missing. The sample contains about 980,000 clones, 70% to 85% of which appear only once. Study-wide points: Some naive CD4 clonotypes, around 4.9%, turned up in common across a few donors. Only blood was sampled; tissue repertoires likely differ.

This receptor was identified in a young man in good health. Sequenced material: memory CD4+ T cells sorted from blood. The subset: CD45RA-negative fraction. The V call is TRBV30, the J call TRBJ1-2, with TRBD1 matching over 8 bases. As DNA, the CDR3 is TGTGCCTGTTCCGGACAGGGAAGCTTTTACTATGGCTACACCTTC. It translates to CACSGQGSFYYGYTF.